The subject of this entry is one TCR beta chain. This clone appeared a single time. No antigen is known for it. Base qualities are not recorded, but no much larger clone differs from it by a single base. The cohort comprised more than 550 healthy bone marrow donors. All cohort members were sampled while nominally healthy, although unrecorded immune exposures were likely present. The donor tested CMV seronegative and was one of the 352 seronegative cohort members. A peripheral blood sample was collected from each donor, and TCR beta sequencing was performed on peripheral blood mononuclear cells. Genomic DNA was extracted from the blood cell samples with the Qiagen DNeasy Blood Extraction Kit. This record comes from a study of cytomegalovirus exposure and HLA in healthy donors (dated by TCRdb to about 2017). Study-wide context: An earlier analysis of approximately 600 of the donors reported 276 Gb of sequence data and 120 million or so unique TCR beta sequences from about 200 million T cells. About 280 gigabases of sequencing data and 70 million to 95 million unique TCR sequences made up an early release that covered about 640 HLA-typed donors. The genetic ancestry cluster associated with self-reported Caucasian donors included around 76% of the 398 genotyped donors. The aim of the study was to test whether cataloging public T cell receptors could identify signatures of past pathogen exposure. The study used immunosequencing to profile the T cell repertoires of more than 650 subjects and linked those repertoires to cytomegalovirus serostatus. A separate validation cohort of 90 to 150 different subjects was used in addition to the 666-subject first cohort. High-throughput TCR immunosequencing, statistical association of individual TCRs with disease status, and machine learning were combined to predict cytomegalovirus infection status. A later analysis re-analyzed previously published TCR beta repertoires from 666 donors and added high-resolution HLA genotyping to study TCR occurrence patterns. Rather than drawing on any new phenotypic data, the later analysis identified candidate immune exposures from TCR beta sequences and the way those sequences occurred across donors. To decide whether each TCR beta V gene segment behaved as functional or pseudogenic, an earlier analysis of over 500 of the donors relied on high-throughput TCR beta sequencing. Donor age, sex, ethnicity and CMV serostatus were compiled together with the repertoire data. A later genetic analysis used genome-wide SNP genotypes for about 65% of the roughly 700 donors, treating that subset as a discovery cohort. All discovery cohort repertoires had been generated on a single sequencing platform. Class I and class II HLA loci were covered by the typing at four-digit resolution. The number of typed donors differed by locus: about 620-630 for A, B, C, DRB1 and DQB1; 500 to 550 for DQA1; about 600 for DPA1; and approximately 450 for DPB1. Roughly 5 DR-DQ haplotypes were treated as single units for association and clustering because of strong linkage in the cohort. Among 398 genotyped donors of the cohort, an average of roughly 230,000 unique TCR beta nucleotide sequences was sequenced per donor, of which about 18% were non-productive. On the study overall, not on this receptor specifically: Linkage disequilibrium might explain the correlated functional status among segregating V segments, but an unknown experimental factor could not be ruled out. A later analysis reported that several top co-occurrence clusters appeared linked to parvovirus B19, influenza, CMV and Epstein-Barr virus. Because some donors lacked HLA typing at each locus, the association tests relied only on the typed subset. It was suggested by the authors that the approach could potentially be generalized to other disease states and immunological phenotypes. According to a later analysis, TCR association rates differed among HLA loci, with DRB1 alleles showing the most associated TCRs and HLA-C alleles showing the fewest. Most TCR sequences were seen in very few donors, while some public TCRs were found in many individuals. Because counts were too low, some 17 rarely observed V segments, including chromosome 9 orphons, were excluded from the earlier analysis of several hundred of the donors. A further reported finding was that TCR beta sequences accurately predicted the HLA-A and HLA-B alleles for most subjects in the first cohort. For the cohort, immune exposure information was limited to CMV serostatus. The presence/absence analyses assumed that sequencing depth was roughly uniform across donors, and that assumption may not be true. Only TCR beta chains were sequenced in this cohort, and the absence of alpha or paired-chain data limited detectable features. In both the original and validation cohorts, the classifier was reported to diagnose cytomegalovirus status with high specificity and sensitivity. In a later genetic analysis, fewer N-insertions in productive TCRs were reported among donors in an Asian-associated ancestry cluster than the roughly 670-donor mean. In an earlier analysis of over 550 of the donors, most TCR beta V segments were observed in productive rearrangements about 87% or about 30% of the time, broadly matching IMGT annotations. A later analysis found that HLA-associated TCR beta chains were more clonally expanded and had lower generation probabilities than equally common non-associated chains. In a later genetic analysis, a missense DCLRE1C variant was associated with V-gene and J-gene trimming of TCR beta chains, and the association was replicated in an independent cohort. Strong co-occurrence of HLA alleles, especially DR and DQ, made assigning TCR associations to individual alleles difficult. The study listed 170 or so TCR beta chains as associated with cytomegalovirus. Three of the identified cytomegalovirus-associated TCR beta chains were confirmed in vitro to be specific for cytomegalovirus antigens. A cluster of highly shared sequence variants was judged likely to represent a technical artifact of the sequencing pipeline. A later analysis found that most CMV-associated TCR beta chains appeared HLA-restricted, with HLA associations seemingly driven largely by CMV exposure. A later analysis associated 16,951 TCR beta sequences with specific HLA alleles at a false discovery rate of 0.05. The 87-base-pair reads could not distinguish some IMGT-functional V segments, including TRBV6-2 and TRBV6-3, so those segments were excluded.

The method was the immunoSEQ multiplex PCR assay. For the multiplex PCR, a mixture combining 60 forward primers for TCR Vbeta segments and 13 reverse primers for TCR Jbeta segments was used. The CDR3 region of rearranged TCR beta genes was amplified from genomic DNA by a multiplex PCR assay. The Illumina HiSeq System was used to sequence the amplified TCR beta libraries as 87-base-pair reads. The original methods were these. A later analysis tallied 75 million to 95 million unique TCR beta chains across the 550 to 850 repertoires, and some 12 million of those chains were shared by two or more donors. Raw reads were error-corrected and collapsed into unique sequences with a nearest-neighbor algorithm that merged closely related sequences to remove PCR and sequencing errors. V, D and J gene segments were assigned by aligning CDR3 sequences to IMGT reference sequences. Each retained sequence needed at least a six-nucleotide match to both a V gene segment and a J gene segment. Rearrangements were called productive when the CDR3 lacked stop codons and stayed in frame with V and J; all others were non-productive. Following IMGT convention, CDR3 was defined as the stretch from the second conserved V-encoded cysteine up to the conserved J-encoded phenylalanine. The earlier analysis of about 610 of the donors excluded sequences that lacked an unambiguous match to a single V gene segment. In an earlier analysis of roughly 500 of the donors, V segments were called functional above 56.7% productive rearrangements and were called segregating when the between-donor standard deviation exceeded 5%. A statistical classification framework was built for diagnosing cytomegalovirus status from the catalog of TCR beta chain sequences. In a later analysis, TCR nucleotide sequences were compared against IMGT/GENE-DB human TR gene sequences so that V and J genes could be assigned. The TCRdist pipeline was used in a later analysis to assign CDR3 sequences and most-parsimonious VDJ recombination scenarios. A later analysis defined each TCR beta chain by its CDR3 amino acid sequence plus V-gene family, and excluded reads lacking a unique V-gene family. As a way to deal with suspected cross-contamination and a sequencing artifact, a later analysis dropped approximately 590 nucleotide sequences that were highly shared and had low generation probability. In a later analysis, a clonal expansion index was calculated for each public chain from normalized within-repertoire ranks of inferred template counts. In a later analysis, generation probabilities were computed using a VDJ recombination model fitted to out-of-frame rearrangements, and the results were checked against IGoR. A later analysis scored TCR-TCR, TCR-HLA and TCR-CMV co-occurrence with hypergeometric tests, applying a repertoire-size bias correction to TCR pairs. To estimate false discovery rates, a later analysis permuted the HLA or CMV assignments 20 times. In a later analysis, co-occurring TCRs were grouped using DBSCAN, and TCRdist sequence similarity was added for clustering within HLA-allele-positive subsets. Co-occurrence clustering excluded repertoires with fewer than 30,000 or more than 120,000 public chains, plus five with anomalous nucleotide sharing. The table was pulled from immuneACCESS by TCRdb, which kept in-frame rearrangements only. Such tables lose some clones; where checked, under half of the loss comes from unresolved V genes, and the rest has no known cause. Clone size and V and J calls were adopted from that table, with D and trimming inferred from the DNA. A total of approximately 91,000 clones appear in this sample, approximately 69% of them only once. Around 1.3% of the sample is held by the ten biggest clonotypes.

The germline ends are 9 bases apart after V is trimmed by 3 bases and J by 4 bases. Reading the germline V gene gives CDR1 SNHLY and CDR2 FYNNEI. Taken from cysteine to phenylalanine, the CDR3 has 13 residues. Only the CDR3 part of the read is kept: 39 bases, read in frame from the first base. Rearrangement joined TRBV2 to TRBJ1-1, and the D gene may be TRBD1, 5 bases matching. Input material: PBMCs. This TCR was recovered from a female donor in good health and CMV-seronegative. CDR3 loop: CASSDRESTEAFF. The DNA sequence is TGTGCCAGCAGTGACAGGGAAAGCACTGAAGCTTTCTTT.